This T cell receptor (beta chain) was captured in a study of cytomegalovirus exposure and HLA in healthy donors. The CDR3 has 15 amino acids. Germline V lookup: CDR1 SGHNT, CDR2 YENEEA. Trimming removed 0 bases from V and 3 bases from J; junction bases left unmatched: 4. As concerns this clone: Its target is unknown.

Points from the study as a whole: Listed as cytomegalovirus-associated were 150 or so TCR beta chains.

TCRdb keeps only in-frame clones here, not all; method: immunoSEQ multiplex PCR. The sample holds fewer than 200,000 clones, 85% to 90% seen once. The J gene is TRBJ1-2, the V gene TRBV11-3, with 7 positions matching TRBD1. This TCR was recovered from a woman aged 18-30 years in good health and CMV-seropositive. Sequenced material: PBMCs. The CDR3 DNA reads as TGTGCCAGCAGCTTAGAGACAGGGTCTCACTATGGCTACACCTTC. It codes for CASSLETGSHYGYTF. The full variable domain, its missing parts supplied by reference TRBV11-3 and TRBJ1-2, is EAGVVQSPRYKIIEKKQPVAFWCNPISGHNTLYWYLQNLGQGPELLIRYENEEAVDDSQLPKDRFSAERLKGVDSTLKIQPAELGDSAVYLCASSLETGSHYGYTFGSGTRLTVV.